This T cell receptor beta chain appears in the sequencing data of a study of T cells in Graves' hyperthyroidism and ophthalmopathy. Study-wide background: Peripheral blood was taken when the disease was first diagnosed, before any treatment began.

V lost 1 base, J lost 10 bases, and 7 bases stayed unmatched. Per germline, CDR1 LGHDT and CDR2 YNNKEL (reference sequence). The CDR3 consists of 14 residues. Authors of the study amplified TCR beta CDR3 regions from RNA transcripts. The HTBI primer set was used in a first-round RT-PCR of the TCR CDR3. TCRdb ran MiXCR on the multiplex PCR reads and lists one entry per CDR3 protein. This sample has roughly 300,000 distinct CDR3 sequences; roughly 18% occur once, and the top ten carry around 47%. The V gene is TRBV3-1, the J gene TRBJ2-4; 7 bases are a match to TRBD1. Material for sequencing was blood. The TCR originated in a woman aged 45-60 years with Graves' hyperthyroidism. CDR3 nucleotide sequence: TGTGCCAGCAGCCAAGGACAGGGCGTTTTAATTCAGTACTTC. As protein: CASSQGQGVLIQYF. The full variable domain, in which reference TRBV3-1 and TRBJ2-4 provide the parts outside the CDR3, is DTAVSQTPKYLVTQMGNDKSIKCEQNLGHDTMYWYKQDSKKFLKIMFSYNNKELIINETVPNRFSPKSPDKAHLNLHINSLELGDSAVYFCASSQGQGVLIQYFGAGTRLSVL.